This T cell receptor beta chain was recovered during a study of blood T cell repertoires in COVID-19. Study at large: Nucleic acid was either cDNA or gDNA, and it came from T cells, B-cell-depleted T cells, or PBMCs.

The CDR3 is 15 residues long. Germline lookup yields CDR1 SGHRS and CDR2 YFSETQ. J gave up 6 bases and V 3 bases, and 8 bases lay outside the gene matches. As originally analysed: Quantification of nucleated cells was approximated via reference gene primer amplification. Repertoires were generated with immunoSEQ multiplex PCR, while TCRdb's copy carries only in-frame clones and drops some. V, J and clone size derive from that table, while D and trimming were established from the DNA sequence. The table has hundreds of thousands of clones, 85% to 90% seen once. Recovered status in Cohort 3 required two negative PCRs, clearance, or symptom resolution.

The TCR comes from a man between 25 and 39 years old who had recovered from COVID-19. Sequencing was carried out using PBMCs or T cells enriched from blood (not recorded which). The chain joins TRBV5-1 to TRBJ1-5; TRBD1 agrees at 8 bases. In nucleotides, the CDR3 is TGCGCCAGCAGCTCCTCAGGGGGCGCAGGTCAGCCCCAGCATTTT. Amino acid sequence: CASSSSGGAGQPQHF. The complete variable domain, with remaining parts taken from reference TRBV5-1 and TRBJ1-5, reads KAGVTQTPRYLIKTRGQQVTLSCSPISGHRSVSWYQQTPGQGLQFLFEYFSETQRNKGNFPGRFSGRQFSNSRSEMNVSTLELGDSALYLCASSSSGGAGQPQHFGDGTRLSIL.